The clone carrying this T cell receptor (beta chain) was detected many times. Antigen specificity is unknown. This sample is part of a study of T-cell memory formation after mild COVID-19. Study as a whole: Largely, the TCR clusters proved donor specific. Whole-study findings and limits: Shrinking CD4+ clones resided mostly in CM and EM, and CD8+ ones in EMRA. Some responding clones appeared in pre-infection memory, suggesting cross-reactive memory joined.

With constant-segment primers, 5'RACE yielded cDNA libraries of TCR alpha and TCR beta that carried sample barcodes and UMIs. TCRdb recomputed calls from the 5' RACE reads with MiXCR, one row per CDR3 protein. The data contain some 320,000 distinct CDR3 sequences, about 15% of them singletons. Germline V lookup: CDR1 MNHEY, CDR2 SVGEGT. With 4 bases clipped from V and 2 bases from J, the junction kept 2 bases outside the gene matches. The CDR3 contains 14 residues. The TCR comes from a young man who had mild COVID-19 (a few samples of this study predate the infection). Cell type and time point are not known. J is TRBJ2-3 and V is TRBV6-2 or TRBV6-3, with 8 bases matching TRBD1. Sequencing was performed on PBMCs or a T cell subset sorted from them (not recorded which). CDR3 loop: CASSLGQATDTQYF. CDR3 in DNA: TGTGCCAGCAGTTTGGGACAGGCCACAGATACGCAGTATTTT.